The subject of this entry is one T cell receptor beta chain. The sample originates from a study of blood T cell repertoires in COVID-19. Study as a whole: The analysed material was cDNA or gDNA that came from T cells, B-cell-depleted T cells, or PBMCs.

The V end was cut by 1 base, the J end by 4 bases, with 10 bases between. The CDR3 consists of 14 residues. The germline V gene has CDR1 MNHEY and CDR2 SVGEGT. Data came from immunoSEQ multiplex PCR; TCRdb stores just in-frame clones and leaves some out. The repertoire holds about 210,000 clones, with around 80% as singletons. V usage is TRBV6-2 or TRBV6-3 and J usage is TRBJ2-5; TRBD1 might be the D (5 bases). This receptor was taken from a woman aged 40 to 55 with acute or convalescent COVID-19. Sequencing was carried out using peripheral blood. CDR3 amino acids: CASSYYRTRETQYF. The CDR3 DNA reads as TGTGCCAGCAGTTACTACAGGACACGAGAGACCCAGTACTTC.